Each of the 25 T cell receptor beta chains below was sequenced from the same sample in a study of blood T cells in healthy people across ages. Sample-barcoded 5' priming and a J-beta primer mix drove a second PCR of roughly 6 to 12 cycles. TCRdb passed the 5' RACE reads through MiXCR, listing each CDR3 protein once. The sample comprises around 1,500,000 distinct CDR3 sequences, 25% to 30% of which are singletons, and over 7% rests with the top ten. The sequenced material came from blood. The receptors shown here come from a woman aged 25 to 39 in good health.

This clonotype was observed a handful of times. V usage is TRBV14 and J usage is TRBJ2-2; D not resolved. Germline loops: CDR1 SGHDN, CDR2 FVKESK. The V end was cut by 5 bases, the J end by 6 bases, with 7 bases between. The CDR3 has 12 residues. The CDR3: CASSNPAGELFF. CDR3 nucleotides: TGTGCCAGCAGCAATCCGGCCGGGGAGCTGTTTTTT. Variable domain in full (rest from reference TRBV14 and TRBJ2-2): EAGVTQFPSHSVIEKGQTVTLRCDPISGHDNLYWYRRVMGKEIKFLLHFVKESKQDESGMPNNRFLAERTGGTYSTLKVQPAELEDSGVYFCASSNPAGELFFGEGSRLTVL.

This clonotype has ten or more counts. This chain joins TRBV12-3 or TRBV12-4 and TRBJ2-1, with 9 bases identical to TRBD1. V lost 6 bases to trimming and J lost 10 bases; unmatched junction nucleotides: 4. CDR3 length equals 12 residues. The CDR3 DNA sequence: TGTGCCAGCAGCACAGGGGGCGAGGAGCAGTTCTTC. Its protein product is CASSTGGEEQFF.

The sample holds many counts of this clonotype. The CDR3 protein is CASRPQPYQETQYF. CDR3 DNA: TGTGCCAGCAGGCCACAACCGTACCAAGAGACCCAGTACTTC. The chain is built from TRBV27 and TRBJ2-5; D call uncertain. The V end was cut by 6 bases, the J end by 0 bases, with 11 bases between. CDR1 MNHEY and CDR2 SMNVEV come from the germline V gene (reference sequence). CDR3 size: 14 residues.

This clonotype was counted a few times. V gene TRBV18 combines with J gene TRBJ1-4; D remains ambiguous. The CDR3 is 14 residues long. Germline V lookup: CDR1 KGHSH, CDR2 LQKENI. V was trimmed by 2 bases and J by 8 bases, leaving 12 bases between them. The CDR3 here is CASSPTGVYEKLFF. The CDR3 DNA is TGTGCCAGCTCACCAACCGGGGTGTACGAAAAACTGTTTTTT.

This clonotype was recorded a few times. This sequence joins TRBV7-2 and TRBJ1-5, with unresolved D. V shed 5 bases and J shed 3 bases, with 11 bases lying between them. The CDR3 runs to 14 residues. Germline V CDR1 and CDR2: SGHTA, FQGNSA. The CDR3 reads CASSPSGPNQPQHF. The CDR3 bases are TGTGCCAGCAGCCCGTCCGGTCCCAATCAGCCCCAGCATTTT.

The chain combines TRBV2 with TRBJ2-3; 12 nucleotides align to TRBD2. Per germline, CDR1 SNHLY and CDR2 FYNNEI. CDR3 size: 16 residues. The V segment lost 7 bases and the J segment 3 bases; nucleotides outside the gene matches: 8. CDR3 protein: CASTESLAGGTDTQYF. The CDR3 DNA reads TGTGCCAGCACGGAATCTCTAGCGGGGGGGACAGATACGCAGTATTTT.

This clonotype was detected only a few times. The chain recombines TRBV18 with TRBJ1-1, with TRBD1 matching over 12 bases. V dropped 3 bases and J dropped 5; count of bases not matched to a gene: 4. The CDR3 extends over 15 amino acids. Germline V gene sequence: CDR1 KGHSH, CDR2 LQKENI. CDR3 bases: TGTGCCAGCTCACCGGGACAGGGGGCGGCTACTGAAGCTTTCTTT. Protein: CASSPGQGAATEAFF. The full variable domain, rest sourced from reference TRBV18 and TRBJ1-1, is NAGVMQNPRHLVRRRGQEARLRCSPMKGHSHVYWYRQLPEEGLKFMVYLQKENIIDESGMPKERFSAEFPKEGPSILRIQQVVRGDSAAYFCASSPGQGAATEAFFGQGTRLTVV.

This clonotype was recorded a few times. V usage is TRBV24-1 and J usage is TRBJ1-5; 7 bases agree with TRBD1. The CDR3 has 15 residues. V shed 5 bases and J 5 bases; nucleotides not matched to a gene: 8. The germline gives CDR1 KGHDR, CDR2 SFDVKD. CDR3 in DNA: TGTGCCACCAGTGGACAGGGCGGTCAGGATCAGCCCCAGCATTTT. Its protein is CATSGQGGQDQPQHF.

This chain uses TRBV6-6 with TRBJ2-3; D not certain. V was cut by 3 bases and J by 12 bases, with 10 bases left in between. The germline gives CDR1 MNHNY, CDR2 SVGAGI (reference sequence). The CDR3 is made up of 11 amino acids. The CDR3 sequence is CASSYQAAQYF. DNA of the CDR3: TGTGCCAGCAGTTATCAGGCAGCCCAGTATTTT.

This clonotype appeared many times. The chain combines TRBV4-1 with TRBJ2-4; D gene unclear. Trimming shortened V by 0 bases and J by 0 bases, and 15 bases separated the two germline ends. This CDR3 has 18 amino acids. The germline V gene encodes CDR1 MGHRA and CDR2 YSYEKL. CDR3 coding DNA: TGCGCCAGCAGCCAAGATCGTCCCAGCCAGCTAGCCAAAAACATTCAGTACTTC. Translating gives CASSQDRPSQLAKNIQYF.

This clonotype has at least ten counts. The gene calls are TRBV7-2 and TRBJ2-3, with D perhaps matching TRBD1 (6 bases). The CDR3 length is 17 residues. V shed 1 base and J shed 0 bases, with 14 bases lying between them. Germline CDR1 reads SGHTA; CDR2 reads FQGNSA. CDR3 in DNA: TGTGCCAGCAGCTTAGTACCCCACAGGGCTAGCACAGATACGCAGTATTTT. Translation: CASSLVPHRASTDTQYF.

In its sample, this clonotype was seen many times. V gene TRBV4-3 combines with J gene TRBJ2-3; D may match TRBD1 or TRBD2 (5 bases each). The length of the CDR3 is 14 residues. Germline values: CDR1 LGHNA, CDR2 YSLEER. Trimming left V 6 bases short and J 0 bases short, with 10 bases between. The CDR3 region has the DNA TGCGCCAGCAGTAGGGACCCAAGCACAGATACGCAGTATTTT. Translation: CASSRDPSTDTQYF.

The chain has TRBV10-3 and TRBJ2-2, with a tentative D call TRBD2 (6 bases). The CDR3 totals 13 residues. Between the trimmed V and J ends, which lost 9 bases and 0 bases, there was a span of 8 bases. In germline, CDR1 is ENHRY, CDR2 SYGVKD. DNA for the CDR3: TGTGCCATAGCGGGTTCGAACACCGGGGAGCTGTTTTTT. Protein sequence: CAIAGSNTGELFF.

This clonotype has a count of ten or more. This chain links TRBV12-3 or TRBV12-4 with TRBJ1-6; D remains ambiguous. This CDR3 has 12 residues. Trimming took 3 bases from V and 10 from J, leaving 7 bases between them. CDR3 residues: CASSLAGSPLHF. The CDR3 region has the DNA TGTGCCAGCAGTTTGGCGGGCTCACCCCTCCACTTT.

This clonotype appeared a few times. An end of the junction differs from the germline gene, which may be a read error. V is TRBV20-1 and J is TRBJ2-1; no firm D call. Germline V gives CDR1 DFQATT, CDR2 SNEGSKA (reference sequence). The CDR3 runs to 13 residues. The chain's CDR3 is CSARDGSDNEQFF. DNA for the CDR3: TGCAGTGCTAGAGATGGCTCCGACAATGAGCAGTTCTTC.

This rearrangement joins TRBV2 to TRBJ2-5; 8 positions match TRBD2. Germline assignment: CDR1 SNHLY and CDR2 FYNNEI. The trim removed 8 bases at V and 5 bases at J, leaving 1 base unmatched. CDR3 length: 11 amino acids. CDR3 residues: CASAGGETQYF. Written as DNA, the CDR3 is TGTGCCAGCGCGGGGGGTGAGACCCAGTACTTC.

The genes are TRBV5-1 and TRBJ2-3; maybe TRBD2 (7 bases). Germline V lookup: CDR1 SGHRS, CDR2 YFSETQ. With 0 bases removed from V and 4 bases from J, the gap between germline ends came to 15 bases. The CDR3 has 16 residues. CDR3 protein: CASSLEGGPGADTQYF. The CDR3 coding sequence is TGCGCCAGCAGCTTGGAGGGGGGGCCCGGAGCAGATACGCAGTATTTT.

V is TRBV12-3 or TRBV12-4 and J is TRBJ2-7; TRBD2 matches at 10 bases. The CDR3 covers 15 residues. V was pared by 6 bases and J by 4 bases, with 9 bases of the junction left unmatched. In DNA, the CDR3 is TGTGCCAGCAGAATAGGTCTAGCGGGAGCTTACGAGCAGTACTTC. It is translated as CASRIGLAGAYEQYF.

This clonotype was picked up a small number of times. The chain recombines TRBV9 with TRBJ1-2; 7 positions agree with TRBD1. J lost 2 bases, V lost 0 bases, and 4 bases had no gene match. This CDR3 region has 15 residues. Germline V gene data show CDR1 as SGDLS and CDR2 as YYNGEE. In nucleotides, the CDR3 is TGTGCCAGCAGCGTAGGCCCGGGACAGAACTATGGCTACACCTTC. It specifies CASSVGPGQNYGYTF.

In its sample, this clonotype was seen a few times. The gene calls are TRBV3-1 and TRBJ2-4, with 10 bases aligning to TRBD1. The CDR3 length is 17 residues. Looked up from germline, CDR1 is LGHDT and CDR2 is YNNKEL (reference sequence). The V and J ends lost 2 bases and 13 bases, in that order; junction bases with no gene match: 17. The CDR3 loop reads CASSQKLSDRGHLEQYF. DNA of the CDR3: TGTGCCAGCAGCCAAAAATTGAGCGACAGGGGGCATTTGGAGCAGTACTTC. Full variable domain (outside the CDR3, taken from reference TRBV3-1 and TRBJ2-4): DTAVSQTPKYLVTQMGNDKSIKCEQNLGHDTMYWYKQDSKKFLKIMFSYNNKELIINETVPNRFSPKSPDKAHLNLHINSLELGDSAVYFCASSQKLSDRGHLEQYFGAGTRLSVL.

The chain employs TRBV18 and TRBJ2-1; TRBD2 aligns across 14 bases. The CDR3 has 16 amino acids. The germline V gene has CDR1 KGHSH and CDR2 LQKENI. The V segment lost 5 bases and the J segment 6 bases; nucleotides outside the gene matches: 6. Here the CDR3 reads CASSGTSGSPGNEQFF. The CDR3 nucleotides are TGTGCCAGCTCAGGGACTAGCGGGAGCCCGGGCAATGAGCAGTTCTTC.

The chain combines TRBV10-1 with TRBJ2-3, with D unclear. V gave up 0 bases and J gave up 5 bases, with 6 bases separating them. CDR1 and CDR2 from the germline V gene are WNHNN and SYGVQD (reference sequence). The CDR3 is 13 amino acids. The chain's CDR3 is CASSESFEDTQYF. CDR3 DNA sequence: TGCGCCAGCAGTGAGTCGTTTGAAGATACGCAGTATTTT.

There are a few counts of this clonotype. This sequence joins TRBV20-1 and TRBJ2-1; 7 nucleotides line up with TRBD2. This CDR3 region has 17 residues. Germline CDR1 DFQATT, CDR2 SNEGSKA (reference sequence). V lost 6 bases to trimming and J lost 0 bases; unmatched junction nucleotides: 14. The CDR3 loop reads CSAPGGGEALSYNEQFF. The CDR3 nucleotides read TGCAGTGCCCCTGGTGGGGGGGAAGCCCTCTCCTACAATGAGCAGTTCTTC.

V usage is TRBV9 and J usage is TRBJ2-5, with D uncertain. Germline CDR1 and CDR2: SGDLS and YYNGEE. This CDR3 comprises 16 residues. V lost 4 bases, J lost 4 bases, and 20 bases lay in between. CDR3 residues: CASSPRLVGIPETQYF. CDR3 DNA sequence: TGTGCCAGCAGCCCCCGGTTGGTGGGAATCCCAGAGACCCAGTACTTC. The entire variable domain, with the rest obtained from reference TRBV9 and TRBJ2-5, is as follows: DSGVTQTPKHLITATGQRVTLRCSPRSGDLSVYWYQQSLDQGLQFLIQYYNGEERAKGNILERFSAQQFPDLHSELNLSSLELGDSALYFCASSPRLVGIPETQYFGPGTRLLVL.

This clonotype appeared a few times. The rearrangement uses TRBV6-5 and TRBJ2-7, with 9 bases that match TRBD2. V gave up 10 bases and J gave up 4 bases; unmatched junction bases: 11. CDR3 length: 14 residues. Germline V gene sequence: CDR1 MNHEY, CDR2 SVGAGI. Written as DNA, the CDR3 is TGTGCCACGGGAAGGCGGGGGGGCCAGTACGAGCAGTACTTC. It encodes CATGRRGGQYEQYF.